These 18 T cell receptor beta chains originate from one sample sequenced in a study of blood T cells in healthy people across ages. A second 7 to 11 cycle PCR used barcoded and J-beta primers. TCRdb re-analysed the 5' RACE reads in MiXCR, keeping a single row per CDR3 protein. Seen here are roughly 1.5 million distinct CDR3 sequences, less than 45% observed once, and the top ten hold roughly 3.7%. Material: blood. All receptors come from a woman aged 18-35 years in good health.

CDR3 in DNA: TGTGCCAGCAGCTACAGGGAGGGGGTTCGTGGCTACACCTTC. Protein: CASSYREGVRGYTF. The genes are TRBV5-6 and TRBJ1-2; weak D call: TRBD1 (6 bases). Germline assignment: CDR1 SGHDT and CDR2 YYEEEE. The CDR3 totals 14 residues. Trimming pared 3 bases from V and 7 bases from J, leaving 16 bases between. The full variable domain, completed using reference TRBV5-6 and TRBJ1-2, is DAGVTQSPTHLIKTRGQQVTLRCSPKSGHDTVSWYQQALGQGPQFIFQYYEEEERQRGNFPDRFSGHQFPNYSSELNVNALLLGDSALYLCASSYREGVRGYTFGSGTRLTVV.

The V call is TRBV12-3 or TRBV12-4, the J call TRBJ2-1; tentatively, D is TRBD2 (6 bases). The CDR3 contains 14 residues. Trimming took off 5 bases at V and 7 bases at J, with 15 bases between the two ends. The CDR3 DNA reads TGTGCCAGCAGTCCTTCTAGCGCGAGGAATGAGCAGTTCTTC. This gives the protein CASSPSSARNEQFF.

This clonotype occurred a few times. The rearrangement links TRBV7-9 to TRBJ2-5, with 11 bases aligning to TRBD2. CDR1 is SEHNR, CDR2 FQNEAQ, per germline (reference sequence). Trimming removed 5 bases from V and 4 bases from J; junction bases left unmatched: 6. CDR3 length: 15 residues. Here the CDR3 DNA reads TGTGCCAGCAGCCAACTACTAGCGGGGGCAGAGACCCAGTACTTC. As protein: CASSQLLAGAETQYF.

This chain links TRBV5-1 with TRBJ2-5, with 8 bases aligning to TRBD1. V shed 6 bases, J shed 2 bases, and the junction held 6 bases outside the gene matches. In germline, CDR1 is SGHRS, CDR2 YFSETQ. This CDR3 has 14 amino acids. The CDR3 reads CASTRTGPQETQYF. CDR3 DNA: TGCGCCAGCACAAGGACAGGGCCTCAAGAGACCCAGTACTTC.

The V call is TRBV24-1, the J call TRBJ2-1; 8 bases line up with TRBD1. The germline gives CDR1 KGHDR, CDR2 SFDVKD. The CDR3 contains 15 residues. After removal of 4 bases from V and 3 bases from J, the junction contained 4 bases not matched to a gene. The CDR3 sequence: CATSERQGHYNEQFF. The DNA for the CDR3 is TGTGCCACCAGTGAAAGACAGGGGCACTACAATGAGCAGTTCTTC.

The CDR3 nucleotides are TGCAGTGCCCCGGACAGTCCCAGGGATGGCTACACCTTC. Translation: CSAPDSPRDGYTF. The chain carries TRBV20-1 and TRBJ1-2; D may be TRBD1 (6 bases). CDR1 is DFQATT and CDR2 is SNEGSKA in the germline V gene (reference sequence). CDR3 size: 13 residues. V lost 6 bases, J lost 6 bases, and 17 bases lay in between.

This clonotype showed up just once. CDR3 sequence (DNA): TGCGCCAGCAGCCAAGGGCCTGCTGGGGCAACTAATGAAAAACTGTTTTTT. Translation gives CASSQGPAGATNEKLFF. The chain carries TRBV4-3 and TRBJ1-4; D is ambiguous. Germline V lookup: CDR1 LGHNA, CDR2 YSLEER. Trimming removed 1 base at V and 0 bases at J, with 12 bases between. CDR3 size: 17 residues.

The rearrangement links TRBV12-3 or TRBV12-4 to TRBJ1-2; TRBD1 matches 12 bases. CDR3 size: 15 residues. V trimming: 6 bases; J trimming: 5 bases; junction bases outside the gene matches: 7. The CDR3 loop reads CASSSGTGGPYGYTF. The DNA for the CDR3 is TGTGCCAGCAGCTCCGGGACAGGGGGCCCGTATGGCTACACCTTC.

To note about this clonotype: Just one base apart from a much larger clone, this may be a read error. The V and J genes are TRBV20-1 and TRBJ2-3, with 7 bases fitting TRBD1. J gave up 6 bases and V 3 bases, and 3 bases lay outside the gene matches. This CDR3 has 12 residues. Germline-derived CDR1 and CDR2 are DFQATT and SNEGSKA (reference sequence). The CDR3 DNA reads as TGCAGTGCTAGCGTACAGGGGGATACGCAGTATTTT. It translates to CSASVQGDTQYF.

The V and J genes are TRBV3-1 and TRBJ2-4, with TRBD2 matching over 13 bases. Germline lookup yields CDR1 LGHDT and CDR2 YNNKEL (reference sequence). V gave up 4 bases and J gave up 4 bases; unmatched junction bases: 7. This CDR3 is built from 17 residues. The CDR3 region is CASSRLQGLAGKNIQYF. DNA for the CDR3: TGTGCCAGCAGCCGCCTCCAGGGACTAGCGGGAAAAAACATTCAGTACTTC. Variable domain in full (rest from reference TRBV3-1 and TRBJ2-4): DTAVSQTPKYLVTQMGNDKSIKCEQNLGHDTMYWYKQDSKKFLKIMFSYNNKELIINETVPNRFSPKSPDKAHLNLHINSLELGDSAVYFCASSRLQGLAGKNIQYFGAGTRLSVL.

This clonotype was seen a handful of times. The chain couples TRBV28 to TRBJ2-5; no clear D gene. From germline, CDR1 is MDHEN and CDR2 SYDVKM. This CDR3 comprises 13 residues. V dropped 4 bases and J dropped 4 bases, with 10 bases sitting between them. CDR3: CASSSAATETQYF. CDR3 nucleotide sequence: TGTGCCAGCAGTTCCGCCGCGACAGAGACCCAGTACTTC.

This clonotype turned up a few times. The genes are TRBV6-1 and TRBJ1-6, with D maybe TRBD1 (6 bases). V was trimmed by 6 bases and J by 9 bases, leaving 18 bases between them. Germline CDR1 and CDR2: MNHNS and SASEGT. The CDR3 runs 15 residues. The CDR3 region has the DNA TGTGCCAGCAGCGCTCGACGGGGGACATTTTCACCCCTCCACTTT. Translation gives CASSARRGTFSPLHF.

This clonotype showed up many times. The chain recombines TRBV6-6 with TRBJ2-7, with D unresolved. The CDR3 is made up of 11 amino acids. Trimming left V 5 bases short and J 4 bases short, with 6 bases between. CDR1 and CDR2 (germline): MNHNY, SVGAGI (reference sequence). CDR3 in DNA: TGTGCCAGCAGTACAGTTTACGAGCAGTACTTC. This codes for CASSTVYEQYF.

The CDR3 loop is CSAGTRPRETQYF. In DNA, the CDR3 is TGCAGTGCGGGGACTAGGCCTCGGGAGACCCAGTACTTC. This chain joins TRBV20-1 and TRBJ2-5, with TRBD2 identical over 8 bases. The length of the CDR3 is 13 residues. Germline-derived CDR1 and CDR2 are DFQATT and SNEGSKA (reference sequence). After removal of 6 bases from V and 5 bases from J, the junction contained 8 bases not matched to a gene.

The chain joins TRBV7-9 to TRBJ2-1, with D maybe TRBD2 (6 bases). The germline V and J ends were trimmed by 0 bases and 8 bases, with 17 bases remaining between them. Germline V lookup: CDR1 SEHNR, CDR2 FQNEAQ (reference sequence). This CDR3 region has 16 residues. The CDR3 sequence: CASSLAPGSRRHEQFF. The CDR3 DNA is TGTGCCAGCAGCTTAGCCCCCGGGAGCAGGCGCCATGAGCAGTTCTTC. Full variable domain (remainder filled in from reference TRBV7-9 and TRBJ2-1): DTGVSQNPRHKITKRGQNVTFRCDPISEHNRLYWYRQTLGQGPEFLTYFQNEAQLEKSRLLSDRFSAERPKGSFSTLEIQRTEQGDSAMYLCASSLAPGSRRHEQFFGPGTRLTVL.

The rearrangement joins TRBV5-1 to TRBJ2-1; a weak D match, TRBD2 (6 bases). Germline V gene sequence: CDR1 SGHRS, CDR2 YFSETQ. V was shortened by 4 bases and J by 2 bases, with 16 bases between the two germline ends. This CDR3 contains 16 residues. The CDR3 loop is CASSMLAASTYNEQFF. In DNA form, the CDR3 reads TGCGCCAGCAGCATGTTAGCGGCAAGTACCTACAATGAGCAGTTCTTC.

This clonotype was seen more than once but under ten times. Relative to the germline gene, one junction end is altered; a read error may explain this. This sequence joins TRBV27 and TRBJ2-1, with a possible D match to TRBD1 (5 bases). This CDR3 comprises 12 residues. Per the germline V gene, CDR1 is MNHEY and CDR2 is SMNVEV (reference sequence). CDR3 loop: CAILDNYDEQFF. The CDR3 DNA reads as TGTGCCATCCTGGACAACTACGATGAGCAGTTCTTC.

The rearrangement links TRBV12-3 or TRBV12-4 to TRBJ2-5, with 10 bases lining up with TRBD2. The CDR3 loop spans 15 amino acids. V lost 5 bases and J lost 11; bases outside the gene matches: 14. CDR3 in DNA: TGTGCCAGCAGTAGGACTAGCGGAGTTTACAATGAGCAGTACTTC. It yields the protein CASSRTSGVYNEQYF.